This TCR beta chain came from a study of T-cell memory formation after mild COVID-19. Trimming took off 2 bases at V and 5 bases at J, with 7 bases between the two ends. CDR3 size: 14 residues. Germline CDR1 and CDR2: SGHTA and FQGNSA. One entry per CDR3 protein, called by TCRdb with MiXCR from the 5' RACE reads. The profile shows about 260,000 distinct CDR3 sequences, around 15% of them singletons. The clonotype comes from a man aged 18-30 years who had mild COVID-19 (a few samples of this study predate the infection). Cell type and time point are not known. Sequences were obtained from PBMCs or a T cell subset sorted from them (not recorded which). The genes are TRBV7-2 and TRBJ2-6; D is unclear. The CDR3 DNA sequence: TGTGCCAGCAGCTTAACCGGGCGGGCCAACGTCCTGACTTTC. Its protein product is CASSLTGRANVLTF.